The 25 T cell receptor beta chains presented below share a single source sample, sequenced in a study of blood T cell repertoires in COVID-19. The repertoire was sequenced with immunoSEQ multiplex PCR; TCRdb's copy has only in-frame clones and lacks some. The table records 100,000 to 150,000 clones, approximately 87% of them present only once. Sample: peripheral blood. Source of these receptors: a woman aged 55-75 years with acute or convalescent COVID-19.

The rearrangement links TRBV6-5 to TRBJ2-1; D is perhaps TRBD2 (6 bases). The CDR3 extends over 13 amino acids. V lost 7 bases, J lost 4 bases, and 11 bases lay in between. CDR1 is MNHEY and CDR2 is SVGAGI in the germline V gene. DNA of the CDR3: TGTGCCAGCAAAACAGCGGGTTACAATGAGCAGTTCTTC. Translation gives CASKTAGYNEQFF.

This sequence joins TRBV7-3 and TRBJ1-1; the match to TRBD1 covers 7 bases. Germline-derived CDR1 and CDR2 are SGHTA and FQGTGA. The CDR3 is 13 residues long. V gave up 5 bases and J gave up 5 bases; unmatched junction bases: 5. CDR3 sequence (DNA): TGTGCCAGCAGCCTGAACAGGGGAACTGAAGCTTTCTTT. Amino acid sequence: CASSLNRGTEAFF.

A note on this clone: This sample includes further DNA sequences coding for the same CDR3. V usage is TRBV19 and J usage is TRBJ2-2, with D hard to call. Germline V gives CDR1 LNHDA, CDR2 SQIVND (reference sequence). Trimming pared 5 bases from V and 1 base from J, leaving 8 bases between. The CDR3 is made up of 14 amino acids. CDR3 DNA sequence: TGTGCCAGTAGTGCGACTGTGAACACCGGGGAGCTGTTTTTT. It is translated as CASSATVNTGELFF.

The chain uses TRBV4-1 and TRBJ2-5, with 8 bases aligning to TRBD2. With V trimmed by 4 bases and J by 4 bases, 8 bases remained unmatched. The V gene's germline CDR1 is MGHRA and CDR2 YSYEKL. The CDR3 consists of 15 residues. The CDR3 spells CASSPQGAGVETQYF. The CDR3 region has the DNA TGCGCCAGCAGCCCTCAAGGAGCGGGAGTAGAGACCCAGTACTTC.

V and J are TRBV27 and TRBJ2-1; 10 bases are shared with TRBD2. The CDR3 spans 16 residues. Germline V gene data show CDR1 as MNHEY and CDR2 as SMNVEV (reference sequence). The V segment lost 2 bases and the J segment 6 bases; nucleotides outside the gene matches: 7. CDR3: CASSLRVGTSVNEQFF. DNA for the CDR3: TGTGCCAGCAGTTTAAGGGTCGGGACTAGCGTCAATGAGCAGTTCTTC.

The chain has TRBV2 and TRBJ2-7, with 7 bases lining up with TRBD2. Germline CDR1 SNHLY, CDR2 FYNNEI. Trimming removed 3 bases from V and 9 bases from J; junction bases left unmatched: 11. The CDR3 is made up of 14 amino acids. The CDR3 sequence is CASSDGGSLVRQYF. CDR3 in DNA: TGTGCCAGCAGTGACGGCGGGAGCTTGGTCAGGCAGTACTTC.

The gene calls are TRBV11-3 and TRBJ2-1; D is perhaps TRBD1 (5 bases). Trimming removed 3 bases from V and 9 bases from J, with 15 bases in between. The CDR3 length is 14 residues. The germline V gene has CDR1 SGHNT and CDR2 YENEEA. CDR3 sequence: CASSFPPGSGEQFF. The CDR3 DNA reads TGTGCCAGCAGCTTCCCTCCAGGGTCTGGTGAGCAGTTCTTC.

The rearrangement links TRBV7-9 to TRBJ1-1, with a possible D match to TRBD1 (5 bases). V lost 3 bases and J lost 7, with 15 bases in between. CDR3 length: 14 residues. The germline V gene has CDR1 SEHNR and CDR2 FQNEAQ (reference sequence). CDR3 nucleotides: TGTGCCAGCAGCTTTGGAGGGGATCGGGGTGAAGCTTTCTTT. It codes for CASSFGGDRGEAFF.

This clone appeared a few times. V usage is TRBV6-5 and J usage is TRBJ2-7; D remains ambiguous. CDR1 is MNHEY, CDR2 SVGAGI, per germline. The CDR3 covers 14 residues. V was pared by 2 bases and J by 5 bases, with 13 bases between. The CDR3 region is CASSYGQARNEQYF. CDR3 nucleotides: TGTGCCAGCAGTTACGGTCAGGCACGGAACGAGCAGTACTTC.

The chain has TRBV30 and TRBJ1-2; D perhaps matches TRBD1 (5 bases). The V end was cut by 0 bases, the J end by 6 bases, with 11 bases between. Germline lookup yields CDR1 GTSNPN and CDR2 SVGIG (reference sequence). This CDR3 is 13 amino acids long. Here the CDR3 DNA reads TGTGCCTGGAGTGTACAGGTGACAGATGGCTACACCTTC. This gives the protein CAWSVQVTDGYTF.

This chain connects TRBV18 to TRBJ1-4; possibly TRBD1 for D (5 bases). V shed 1 base and J shed 8 bases, with 11 bases lying between them. There are 14 residues in the CDR3. Per germline, CDR1 KGHSH and CDR2 LQKENI. The CDR3 spells CASSPRTDSEKLFF. CDR3 nucleotides: TGTGCCAGCTCACCACGTACTGACAGCGAAAAACTGTTTTTT.

In its sample, this clone was seen once. The chain uses TRBV19 and TRBJ1-1; 10 nucleotides align to TRBD1. Trimming removed 8 bases from V and 1 base from J; junction bases left unmatched: 13. Per germline, CDR1 LNHDA and CDR2 SQIVND (reference sequence). This CDR3 spans 17 amino acids. CDR3 sequence reads: CASLSGQGLGSNTEAFF. In nucleotides, the CDR3 is TGTGCCAGTCTCTCGGGACAGGGGCTCGGATCGAACACTGAAGCTTTCTTT.

The gene calls are TRBV5-6 and TRBJ1-2; D not certain. Trimming removed 4 bases at V and 2 bases at J, with 18 bases between. Germline lookup yields CDR1 SGHDT and CDR2 YYEEEE. The CDR3 length is 16 residues. The CDR3 sequence: CASSQPAFRGNYGYTF. The CDR3, as DNA: TGTGCCAGCAGCCAACCAGCGTTTCGCGGAAACTATGGCTACACCTTC.

Only one count was recorded for this clone. V and J are TRBV6-5 and TRBJ1-1; D not resolved. The CDR3 is 13 amino acids. The germline V gene has CDR1 MNHEY and CDR2 SVGAGI. Between the trimmed V and J ends, which lost 6 bases and 4 bases, there was a span of 12 bases. The DNA of the CDR3 is TGTGCCAGCAGCCGCCCCGCCGGCACTGAAGCTTTCTTT. Amino acid sequence: CASSRPAGTEAFF.

The CDR3 nucleotides read TGTGCCAGCAGCCCCGCCACGGGTGAAAAACTGTTTTTT. It codes for CASSPATGEKLFF. The chain recombines TRBV28 with TRBJ1-4; D uncertain. Trimming left V 6 bases short and J 7 bases short, with 12 bases between. Per the germline V gene, CDR1 is MDHEN and CDR2 is SYDVKM. The CDR3 length is 13 residues.

This sequence joins TRBV27 and TRBJ2-2; 8 bases are shared with TRBD1. Germline trimming cut 0 bases from V and 4 bases from J; bases unmatched to any gene: 7. CDR3 length: 17 residues. Germline values: CDR1 MNHEY, CDR2 SMNVEV (reference sequence). CDR3 protein: CASSLSRTGSVTGELFF. CDR3 nucleotides: TGTGCCAGCAGTTTATCAAGGACAGGGTCGGTCACCGGGGAGCTGTTTTTT.

This chain connects TRBV28 to TRBJ1-6; the match to TRBD1 covers 9 bases. Germline V CDR1 and CDR2: MDHEN, SYDVKM. The CDR3 totals 19 residues. V trimming: 6 bases; J trimming: 9 bases; junction bases outside the gene matches: 21. CDR3 in DNA: TGTGCCAGCAGATGGGGTGGGACAGGGTCGGCTGATAATTTTTCACCCCTCCACTTT. Translated, it gives CASRWGGTGSADNFSPLHF.

In this sample, this clone turned up once. The chain recombines TRBV29-1 with TRBJ1-4, with 8 nucleotides matching TRBD1. Germline-derived CDR1 and CDR2 are SQVTM and ANQGSEA. V gave up 4 bases and J gave up 5 bases; unmatched junction bases: 3. CDR3 length: 13 amino acids. This CDR3 is CSVGRQGNEKLFF. The CDR3 region has the DNA TGCAGCGTTGGTAGACAGGGGAATGAAAAACTGTTTTTT.

The CDR3 here is CASSSLGGQETQYF. DNA for the CDR3: TGTGCCAGCAGCTCCCTAGGAGGCCAAGAGACCCAGTACTTC. The chain links TRBV3-1 (or the pseudogene TRBV3-2) to TRBJ2-5, with a possible D match to TRBD2 (5 bases). V shed 5 bases and J shed 1 base, with 11 bases lying between them. There are 14 residues in the CDR3. The germline V gene has CDR1 LGHDT and CDR2 YNNKEL (reference sequence).

The chain combines TRBV5-1 with TRBJ1-1, with unresolved D. Trimming pared 0 bases from V and 2 bases from J, leaving 8 bases between. The germline V gene encodes CDR1 SGHRS and CDR2 YFSETQ. CDR3 length: 14 amino acids. This chain's CDR3 is CASSLVRANTEAFF. CDR3 sequence (DNA): TGCGCCAGCAGCTTGGTTCGAGCAAACACTGAAGCTTTCTTT.

V gene TRBV19 combines with J gene TRBJ1-3; D may be TRBD1 (6 bases). This CDR3 is built from 15 residues. The germline gives CDR1 LNHDA, CDR2 SQIVND (reference sequence). V was shortened by 7 bases and J by 1 base, with 14 bases between the two germline ends. The CDR3 DNA follows: TGTGCCAGTATGAGAGACAGGTTTTCTGGAAACACCATATATTTT. It specifies CASMRDRFSGNTIYF.

The chain has TRBV2 and TRBJ1-1; 7 bases align to TRBD1. Germline CDR1 is SNHLY and CDR2 is FYNNEI. The CDR3 spans 14 residues. J lost 7 bases, V lost 6 bases, and 11 bases had no gene match. The CDR3 reads CASSADRAVGEAFF. CDR3 coding DNA: TGTGCCAGCAGCGCCGACAGGGCGGTGGGTGAAGCTTTCTTT.

The chain couples TRBV5-1 to TRBJ2-5; TRBD1 matches at 9 bases. Germline CDR1 is SGHRS and CDR2 is YFSETQ. The CDR3 sequence is 14 residues long. Germline trimming cut 3 bases from V and 5 bases from J; bases unmatched to any gene: 5. CDR3 region: CASSYGQGSETQYF. The CDR3 nucleotides read TGCGCCAGCAGCTACGGACAGGGGAGCGAGACCCAGTACTTC.

Here the CDR3 reads CASSLDMSSPLHF. DNA for the CDR3: TGTGCCAGCAGCTTAGATATGTCTTCACCCCTCCACTTT. The chain uses TRBV11-3 and TRBJ1-6; D gene ambiguous. Trimming took 0 bases from V and 9 from J, leaving 6 bases between them. CDR3 length: 13 residues. CDR1 SGHNT and CDR2 YENEEA come from the germline V gene.

The chain recombines TRBV29-1 with TRBJ1-1, with D hard to call. This CDR3 is 13 amino acids long. Germline V gene sequence: CDR1 SQVTM, CDR2 ANQGSEA. The V end lost 7 bases, the J end lost 0 bases, and 12 bases lay between the germline ends. The CDR3 loop is CSAGELMNTEAFF. The CDR3 nucleotides are TGCAGCGCCGGGGAGCTCATGAACACTGAAGCTTTCTTT.